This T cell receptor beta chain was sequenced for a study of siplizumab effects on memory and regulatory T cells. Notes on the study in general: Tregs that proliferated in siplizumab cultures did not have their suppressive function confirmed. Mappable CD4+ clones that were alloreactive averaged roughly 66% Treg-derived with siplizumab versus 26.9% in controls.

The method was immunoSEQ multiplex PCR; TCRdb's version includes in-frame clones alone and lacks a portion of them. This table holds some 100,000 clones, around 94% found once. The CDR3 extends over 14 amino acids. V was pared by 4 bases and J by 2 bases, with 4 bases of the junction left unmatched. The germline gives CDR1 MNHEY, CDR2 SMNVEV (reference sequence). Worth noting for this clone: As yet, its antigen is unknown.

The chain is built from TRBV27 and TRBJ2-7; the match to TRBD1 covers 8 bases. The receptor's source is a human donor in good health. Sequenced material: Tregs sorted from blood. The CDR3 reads CASSYRGRTYEQYF. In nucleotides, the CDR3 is TGTGCCAGCAGTTACAGGGGGAGAACCTACGAGCAGTACTTC.